The 5 T cell receptor beta chains below come from one sample, sequenced in a study of cytomegalovirus exposure and HLA in healthy donors. It was with 60 Vbeta and 13 Jbeta primers that the PCR ran. TCRdb's copy holds only in-frame clones and misses some; the assay was immunoSEQ multiplex PCR. The sample yields 85,000 to 130,000 clones, more than 75% seen once. The sequencing input was PBMCs. These receptors all stem from a woman between 50 and 59 years old in good health and CMV-seropositive.

The rearrangement joins TRBV2 to TRBJ2-1, with TRBD1 as a possible D gene (5 bases). Germline V gene sequence: CDR1 SNHLY, CDR2 FYNNEI. CDR3 length: 12 amino acids. Trimming removed 6 bases at V and 7 bases at J, with 10 bases between. The CDR3 region has the DNA TGTGCCAGCAGGGGGCGGCGGAATGAGCAGTTCTTC. Protein: CASRGRRNEQFF.

The V gene is TRBV28, the J gene TRBJ2-1; possible D gene TRBD2, 5 bases. V lost 4 bases and J lost 2, with 18 bases in between. Germline lookup yields CDR1 MDHEN and CDR2 SYDVKM. CDR3 size: 17 residues. The CDR3 region is CASSSTSGYGTYNEQFF. In DNA, the CDR3 is TGTGCCAGCAGTTCTACGTCCGGGTACGGGACCTACAATGAGCAGTTCTTC.

The chain links TRBV27 to TRBJ2-1, with a tentative D call TRBD2 (5 bases). The V gene's germline CDR1 is MNHEY and CDR2 SMNVEV (reference sequence). The length of the CDR3 is 14 residues. V was trimmed by 8 bases and J by 4 bases, leaving 15 bases between them. CDR3 nucleotides: TGTGCCAGCCGGGGAGTGCCGGCGTACAATGAGCAGTTCTTC. It encodes CASRGVPAYNEQFF.

The chain carries TRBV15 and TRBJ1-1, with TRBD1 as a possible D gene (5 bases). The CDR3 is made up of 13 amino acids. CDR1 and CDR2 from the germline V gene are LNHNV and YYDKDF (reference sequence). Deletions cut 0 bases from V and 7 bases from J, with 9 bases between. DNA of the CDR3: TGTGCCACCAGCAGAGATTCCACAGGTGAAGCTTTCTTT. This encodes CATSRDSTGEAFF.

V gene TRBV19 combines with J gene TRBJ1-5, with D maybe TRBD1 (6 bases). V lost 6 bases and J 2 bases, leaving 17 bases between the germline ends. Germline V gene data show CDR1 as LNHDA and CDR2 as SQIVND (reference sequence). This CDR3 has 16 residues. The CDR3: CASRKRPGEGNQPQHF. Written as DNA, the CDR3 is TGTGCCAGTAGGAAGAGACCAGGGGAAGGCAATCAGCCCCAGCATTTT.